This T cell receptor beta chain emerged from a study of shared clonotypes between healthy human individuals. Study-level information: A few men and a couple of women, aged 18 to 49, were donors. Study-wide results and caveats: Shared clonotypes across all four donors exceeded non-shared ones in generation probability.

CDR1 is SNHLY, CDR2 FYNNEI, per germline. The germline V and J ends were trimmed by 1 base and 3 bases, with 12 bases remaining between them. CDR3 size: 15 residues. The assay was carried out at the deep level. Data came from immunoSEQ multiplex PCR; TCRdb stores just in-frame clones and leaves some out. This sample yields about 2 million clones, of which about 94% are seen a single time; approximately 1.2% belongs to the top ten. Terminally differentiated effector memory CD45RA+ cells were left out of the naive CD8 fraction, which was CD45RO-negative and positively selected for CCR7. This clone was detected only a few times. Its specificity is not known.

The sequence was obtained from a man aged 18 to 30 in good health. V gene TRBV2 combines with J gene TRBJ1-2; D unclear. Specimen: naive CD8+ T cells sorted from blood. CDR3 sequence: CASSEGYSDYYGYTF. CDR3 nucleotides: TGTGCCAGCAGTGAAGGCTACAGCGACTACTATGGCTACACCTTC.